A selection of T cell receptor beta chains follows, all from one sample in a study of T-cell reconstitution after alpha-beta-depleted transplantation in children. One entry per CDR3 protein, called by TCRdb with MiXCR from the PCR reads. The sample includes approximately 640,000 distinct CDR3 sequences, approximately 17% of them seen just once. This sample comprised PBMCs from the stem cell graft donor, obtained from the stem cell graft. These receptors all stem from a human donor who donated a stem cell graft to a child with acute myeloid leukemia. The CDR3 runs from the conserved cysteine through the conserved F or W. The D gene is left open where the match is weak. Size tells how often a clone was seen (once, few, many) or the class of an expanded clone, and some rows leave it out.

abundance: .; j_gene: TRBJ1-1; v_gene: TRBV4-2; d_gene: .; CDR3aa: CASSQQSPGKNTEAFF; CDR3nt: TGTGCCAGCAGCCAACAAAGCCCCGGGAAGAACACTGAAGCTTTCTTT
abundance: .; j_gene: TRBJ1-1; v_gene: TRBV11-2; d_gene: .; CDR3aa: CASSLVLGTGHNTEAFF; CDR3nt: TGTGCCAGCAGCTTAGTGTTAGGTACGGGGCATAACACTGAAGCTTTCTTT
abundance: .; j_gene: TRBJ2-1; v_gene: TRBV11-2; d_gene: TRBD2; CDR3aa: CASSLGSGGASDEQFF; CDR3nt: TGTGCCAGCAGCTTAGGGAGCGGGGGGGCCTCCGATGAGCAGTTCTTC
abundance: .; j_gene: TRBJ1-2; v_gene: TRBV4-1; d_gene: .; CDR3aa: CASRSLYNLNYGYTF; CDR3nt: TGCGCCAGCAGGTCCTTGTACAATCTAAACTATGGCTACACCTTC
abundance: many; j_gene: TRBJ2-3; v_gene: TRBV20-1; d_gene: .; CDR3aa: CSASEQISTDTQYF; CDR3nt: TGCAGTGCTAGCGAGCAGATTAGCACAGATACGCAGTATTTT
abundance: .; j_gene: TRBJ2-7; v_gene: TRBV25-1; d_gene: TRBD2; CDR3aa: CASSDPSGGRSEQYF; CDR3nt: TGTGCCAGCAGTGACCCTAGCGGGGGGCGGAGCGAGCAGTACTTC
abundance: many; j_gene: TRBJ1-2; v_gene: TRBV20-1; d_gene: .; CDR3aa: CSAKRGWGAGGYTF; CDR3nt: TGCAGTGCCAAAAGGGGATGGGGGGCAGGGGGCTACACCTTC
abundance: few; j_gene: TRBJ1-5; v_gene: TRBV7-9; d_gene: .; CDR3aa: CASSPPGVEQPQHF; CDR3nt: TGTGCCAGCAGCCCTCCGGGGGTAGAGCAGCCCCAGCATTTT
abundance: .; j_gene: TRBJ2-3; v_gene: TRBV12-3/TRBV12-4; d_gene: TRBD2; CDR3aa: CASSRSPIGGGRDTQYF; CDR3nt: TGTGCCAGCAGCCGGTCCCCCATCGGGGGGGGCAGGGATACGCAGTATTTT
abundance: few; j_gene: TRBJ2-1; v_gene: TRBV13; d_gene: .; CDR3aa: CASSPTTFMFSQQFF; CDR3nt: TGTGCCAGCAGCCCAACAACTTTTATGTTTTCTCAGCAGTTCTTC
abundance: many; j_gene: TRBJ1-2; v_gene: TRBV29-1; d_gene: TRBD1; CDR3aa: CSVEDQGGAWGYTF; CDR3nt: TGCAGCGTTGAAGATCAGGGGGGGGCGTGGGGCTACACCTTC
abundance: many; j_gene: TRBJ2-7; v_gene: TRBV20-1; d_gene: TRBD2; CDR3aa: CSARAGTSGLNEQYF; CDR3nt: TGCAGTGCACGGGCCGGGACTAGCGGCCTCAACGAGCAGTACTTC
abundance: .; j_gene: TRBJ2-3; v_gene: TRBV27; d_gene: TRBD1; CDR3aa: CASSLRDSITDTQYF; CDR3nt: TGTGCCAGCAGTCTCCGGGACAGTATCACAGATACGCAGTATTTT
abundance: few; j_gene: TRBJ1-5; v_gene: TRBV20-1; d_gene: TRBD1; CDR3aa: CSARDRGQGAPPQHF; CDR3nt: TGCAGTGCTAGAGATCGGGGACAGGGGGCTCCACCCCAGCATTTT
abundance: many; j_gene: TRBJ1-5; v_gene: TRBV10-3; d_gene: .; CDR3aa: CAISEPGRAGRNQPQHF; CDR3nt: TGTGCCATCAGTGAGCCCGGACGGGCCGGGCGCAATCAGCCCCAGCATTTT
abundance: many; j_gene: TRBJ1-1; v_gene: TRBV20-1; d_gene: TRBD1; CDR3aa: CSARGDRVAFF; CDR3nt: TGCAGTGCTAGAGGGGACAGGGTAGCTTTCTTT
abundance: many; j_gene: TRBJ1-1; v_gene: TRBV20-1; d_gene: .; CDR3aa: CSVQTDTEAFF; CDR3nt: TGCAGTGTTCAGACGGACACTGAAGCTTTCTTT
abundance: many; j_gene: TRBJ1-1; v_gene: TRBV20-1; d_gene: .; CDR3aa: CSARDQAENTEAFF; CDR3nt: TGCAGTGCTAGAGATCAAGCGGAGAACACTGAAGCTTTCTTT
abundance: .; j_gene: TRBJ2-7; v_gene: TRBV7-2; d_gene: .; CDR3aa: CASSLRVREGDEQYF; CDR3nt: TGTGCCAGCAGCTTAAGGGTCAGGGAAGGAGACGAGCAGTACTTC
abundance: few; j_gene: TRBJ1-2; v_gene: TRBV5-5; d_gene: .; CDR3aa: CASSLTRENYGYTF; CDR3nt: TGTGCCAGCAGCCTCACACGAGAGAACTATGGCTACACCTTC
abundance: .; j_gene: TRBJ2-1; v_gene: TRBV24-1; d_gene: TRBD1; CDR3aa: CATRAGGHNEQFF; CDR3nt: TGTGCCACCAGGGCAGGGGGCCACAATGAGCAGTTCTTC
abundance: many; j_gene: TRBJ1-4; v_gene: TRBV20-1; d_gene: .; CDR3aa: CSAPPTAGDEKLFF; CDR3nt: TGCAGTGCTCCACCGACGGCGGGGGATGAAAAACTGTTTTTT
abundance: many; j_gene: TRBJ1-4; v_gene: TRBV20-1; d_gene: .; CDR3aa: CSVRGENDEKLFF; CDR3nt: TGCAGTGTTAGAGGGGAGAACGATGAAAAACTGTTTTTT
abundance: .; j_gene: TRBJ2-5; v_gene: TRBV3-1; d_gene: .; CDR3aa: CASSQESGGGEETQYF; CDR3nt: TGTGCCAGCAGCCAAGAATCGGGAGGGGGCGAAGAGACCCAGTACTTC
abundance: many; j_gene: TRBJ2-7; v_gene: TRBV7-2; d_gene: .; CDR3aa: CASSKVGYEQYF; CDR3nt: TGTGCCAGCAGCAAAGTTGGCTACGAGCAGTACTTC
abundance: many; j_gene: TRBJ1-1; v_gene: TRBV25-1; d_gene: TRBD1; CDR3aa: CASSARQGTGNTEAFF; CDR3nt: TGTGCCAGCAGTGCCCGACAGGGGACAGGAAACACTGAAGCTTTCTTT
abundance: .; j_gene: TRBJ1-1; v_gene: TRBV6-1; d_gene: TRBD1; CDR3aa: CASSIFGTVLNTEAFF; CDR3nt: TGTGCCAGTTCAATTTTCGGGACAGTCTTGAACACTGAAGCTTTCTTT
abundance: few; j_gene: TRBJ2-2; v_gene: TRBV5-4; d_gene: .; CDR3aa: CASRRFRETGELFF; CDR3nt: TGTGCCAGCAGGAGATTCAGGGAAACCGGGGAGCTGTTTTTT
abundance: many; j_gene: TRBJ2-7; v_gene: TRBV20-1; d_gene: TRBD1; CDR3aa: CSAPVTGSYEQYF; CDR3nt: TGCAGTGCTCCTGTGACAGGGTCCTACGAGCAGTACTTC
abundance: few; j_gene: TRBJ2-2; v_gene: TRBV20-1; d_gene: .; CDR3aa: CSAQGRYTGELFF; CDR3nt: TGCAGTGCTCAGGGGCGGTACACCGGGGAGCTGTTTTTT
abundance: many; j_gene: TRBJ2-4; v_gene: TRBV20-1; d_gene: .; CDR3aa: CSARGALAKNIQYF; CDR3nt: TGCAGTGCGAGGGGGGCCCTAGCCAAAAACATTCAGTACTTC
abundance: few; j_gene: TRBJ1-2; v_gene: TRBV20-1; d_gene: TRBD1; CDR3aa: CSARSGTGLNGYTF; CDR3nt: TGCAGTGCTAGGAGCGGGACAGGTCTAAATGGCTACACCTTC
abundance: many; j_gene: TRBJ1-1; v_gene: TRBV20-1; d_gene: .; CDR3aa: CSARDVGRNTEAFF; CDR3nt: TGCAGTGCTAGAGATGTTGGGCGGAACACTGAAGCTTTCTTT
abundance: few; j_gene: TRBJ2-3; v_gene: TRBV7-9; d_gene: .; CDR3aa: CASRPRRGPSNTDTQYF; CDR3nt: TGTGCCAGCAGACCACGCCGGGGGCCCTCGAACACAGATACGCAGTATTTT
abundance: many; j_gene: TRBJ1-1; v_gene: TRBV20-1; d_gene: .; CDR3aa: CSARDPKGNTEAFF; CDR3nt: TGCAGTGCTAGAGATCCCAAAGGGAACACTGAAGCTTTCTTT
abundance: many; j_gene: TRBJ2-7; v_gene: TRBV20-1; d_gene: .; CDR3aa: CSAGDGLRTSYEQYF; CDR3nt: TGCAGTGCTGGGGACGGCTTACGCACCTCCTACGAGCAGTACTTC
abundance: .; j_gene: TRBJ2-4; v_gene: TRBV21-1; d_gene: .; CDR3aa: CASSGQVRLYIQYF; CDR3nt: TGTGCCAGCAGCGGTCAGGTTAGGTTGTACATTCAGTACTTC
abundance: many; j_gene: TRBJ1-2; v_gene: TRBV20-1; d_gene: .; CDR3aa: CSARAHLGNYGYTF; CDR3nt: TGCAGTGCTAGGGCCCACCTAGGAAACTATGGCTACACCTTC
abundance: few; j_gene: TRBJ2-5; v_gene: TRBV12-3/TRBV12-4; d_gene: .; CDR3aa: CATNHGGLGETQYF; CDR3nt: TGTGCCACCAACCACGGGGGGCTGGGGGAGACCCAGTACTTC
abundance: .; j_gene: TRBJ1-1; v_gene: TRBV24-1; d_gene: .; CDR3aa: CATSEAGKNTEAFF; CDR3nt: TGTGCCACCAGCGAGGCGGGGAAGAACACTGAAGCTTTCTTT